Below are 3 T cell receptor beta chains sequenced from a single sample in a study of T cell clones after liver transplantation. Assay: immunoSEQ multiplex PCR; the TCRdb copy retains only in-frame clones and omits some. Seen here are around 110,000 clones, 90% observed once, and the top ten hold around 0.86%. The source was CD4+ T cells from blood, collected 12 months after liver transplant. These receptors were obtained from a human patient who received a liver transplant. A share of the T cells may be of graft donor origin.

The CDR3 spells CASSLSLDTNTGELFF. The CDR3 nucleotides read TGTGCCAGCAGCTTAAGTCTAGACACAAACACCGGGGAGCTGTTTTTT. The J gene is TRBJ2-2, the V gene TRBV7-3; no clear D gene. Trimming shortened V by 1 base and J by 2 bases, and 11 bases separated the two germline ends. Germline assignment: CDR1 SGHTA and CDR2 FQGTGA. CDR3 length: 16 residues.

The genes are TRBV6-5 and TRBJ2-1; D not certain. The CDR3 covers 14 residues. Trimming cost V 6 bases and J 1 base, with 10 bases left between them. Germline lookup yields CDR1 MNHEY and CDR2 SVGAGI. The CDR3 sequence is CASRMVDSYNEQFF. The DNA of the CDR3 is TGTGCCAGCAGGATGGTGGATTCCTACAATGAGCAGTTCTTC.

The chain recombines TRBV14 with TRBJ2-7; D is ambiguous. The V end lost 2 bases, the J end lost 7 bases, and 12 bases lay between the germline ends. This CDR3 region has 13 residues. Per the germline V gene, CDR1 is SGHDN and CDR2 is FVKESK. The CDR3 DNA is TGTGCCAGCAGCCAAAACCTTCTCCAGGAGCAGTACTTC. This encodes CASSQNLLQEQYF.